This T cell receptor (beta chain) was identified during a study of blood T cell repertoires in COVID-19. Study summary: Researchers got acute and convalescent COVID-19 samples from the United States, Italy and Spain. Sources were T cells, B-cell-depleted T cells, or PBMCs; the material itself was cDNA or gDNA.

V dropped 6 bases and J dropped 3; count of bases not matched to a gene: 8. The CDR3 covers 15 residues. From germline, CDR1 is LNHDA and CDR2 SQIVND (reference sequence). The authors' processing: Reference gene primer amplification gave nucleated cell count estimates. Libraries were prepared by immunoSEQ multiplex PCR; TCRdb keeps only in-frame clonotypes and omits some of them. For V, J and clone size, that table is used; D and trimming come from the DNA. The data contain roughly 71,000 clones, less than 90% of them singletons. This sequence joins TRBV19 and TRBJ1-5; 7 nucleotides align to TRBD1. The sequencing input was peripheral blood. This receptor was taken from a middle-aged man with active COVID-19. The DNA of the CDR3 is TGTGCCAGTAGGGGGGTGGACAGGCCCAATCAGCCCCAGCATTTT. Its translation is CASRGVDRPNQPQHF. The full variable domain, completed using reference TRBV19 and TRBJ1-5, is DGGITQSPKYLFRKEGQNVTLSCEQNLNHDAMYWYRQDPGQGLRLIYYSQIVNDFQKGDIAEGYSVSREKKESFPLTVTSAQKNPTAFYLCASRGVDRPNQPQHFGDGTRLSIL.